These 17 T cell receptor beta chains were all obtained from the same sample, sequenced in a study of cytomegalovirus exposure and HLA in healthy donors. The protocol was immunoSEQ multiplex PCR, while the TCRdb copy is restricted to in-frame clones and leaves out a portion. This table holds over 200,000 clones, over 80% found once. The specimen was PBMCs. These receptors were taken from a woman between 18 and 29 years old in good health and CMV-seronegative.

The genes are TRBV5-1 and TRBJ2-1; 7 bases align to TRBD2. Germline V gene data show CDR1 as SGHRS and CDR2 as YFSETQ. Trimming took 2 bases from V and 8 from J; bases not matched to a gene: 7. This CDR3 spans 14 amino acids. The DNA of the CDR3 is TGCGCCAGCAGCTTCGGAGGGGAGGGCTATGAGCAGTTCTTC. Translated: CASSFGGEGYEQFF.

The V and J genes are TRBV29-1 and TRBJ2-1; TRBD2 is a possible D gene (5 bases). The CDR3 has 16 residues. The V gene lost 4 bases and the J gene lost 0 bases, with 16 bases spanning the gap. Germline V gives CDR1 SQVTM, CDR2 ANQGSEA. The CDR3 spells CSVVSTPEGSYNEQFF. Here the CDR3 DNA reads TGCAGCGTTGTTTCCACCCCCGAGGGCTCCTACAATGAGCAGTTCTTC.

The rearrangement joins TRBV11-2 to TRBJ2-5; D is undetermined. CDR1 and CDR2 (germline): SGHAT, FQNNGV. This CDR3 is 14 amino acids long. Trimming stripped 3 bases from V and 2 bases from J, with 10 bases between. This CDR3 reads CASSFRQDQETQYF. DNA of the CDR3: TGTGCCAGCAGCTTCCGCCAGGATCAAGAGACCCAGTACTTC.

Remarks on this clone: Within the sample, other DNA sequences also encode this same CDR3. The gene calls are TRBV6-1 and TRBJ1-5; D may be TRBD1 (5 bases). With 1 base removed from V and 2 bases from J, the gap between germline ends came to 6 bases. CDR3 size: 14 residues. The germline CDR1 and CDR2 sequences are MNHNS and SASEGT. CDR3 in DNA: TGTGCCAGCAGTGAAGGGGGGGGCAATCAGCCCCAGCATTTT. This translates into CASSEGGGNQPQHF.

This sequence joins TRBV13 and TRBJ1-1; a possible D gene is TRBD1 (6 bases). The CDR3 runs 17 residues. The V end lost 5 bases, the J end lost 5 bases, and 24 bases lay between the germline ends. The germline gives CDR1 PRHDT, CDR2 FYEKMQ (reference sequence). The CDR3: CASSPRRDIGMGTEAFF. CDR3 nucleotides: TGTGCCAGCAGCCCCCGTCGGGACATCGGTATGGGAACTGAAGCTTTCTTT.

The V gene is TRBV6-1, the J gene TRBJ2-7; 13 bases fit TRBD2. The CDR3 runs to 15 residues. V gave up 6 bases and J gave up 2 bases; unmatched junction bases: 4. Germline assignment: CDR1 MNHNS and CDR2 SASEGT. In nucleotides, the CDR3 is TGTGCCAGCAGCGCCGGACTAGCGGGGGCCTACGAGCAGTACTTC. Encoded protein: CASSAGLAGAYEQYF.

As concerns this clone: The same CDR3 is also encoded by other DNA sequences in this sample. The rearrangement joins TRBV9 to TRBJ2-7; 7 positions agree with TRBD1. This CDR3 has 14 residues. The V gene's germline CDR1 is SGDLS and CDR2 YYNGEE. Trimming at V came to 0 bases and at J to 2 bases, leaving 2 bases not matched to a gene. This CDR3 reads CASSVGGGPYEQYF. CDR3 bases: TGTGCCAGCAGCGTAGGAGGGGGCCCCTACGAGCAGTACTTC.

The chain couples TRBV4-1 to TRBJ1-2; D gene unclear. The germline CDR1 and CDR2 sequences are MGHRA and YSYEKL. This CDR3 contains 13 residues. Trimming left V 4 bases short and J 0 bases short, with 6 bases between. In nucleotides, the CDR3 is TGCGCCAGCAGCCCGACCTCTAACTATGGCTACACCTTC. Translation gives CASSPTSNYGYTF.

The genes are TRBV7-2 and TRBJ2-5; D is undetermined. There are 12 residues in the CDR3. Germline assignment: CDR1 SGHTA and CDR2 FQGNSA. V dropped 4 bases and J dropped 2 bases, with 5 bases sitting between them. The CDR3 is CASSYRQETQYF. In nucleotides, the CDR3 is TGTGCCAGCAGCTACAGACAAGAGACCCAGTACTTC.

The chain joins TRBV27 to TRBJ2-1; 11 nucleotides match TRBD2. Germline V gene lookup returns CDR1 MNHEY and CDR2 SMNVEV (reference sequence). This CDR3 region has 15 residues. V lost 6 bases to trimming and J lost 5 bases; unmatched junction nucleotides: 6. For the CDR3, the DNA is TGTGCCAGCAGCCCCCCGGGACTAGCGGACAATGAGCAGTTCTTC. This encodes CASSPPGLADNEQFF.

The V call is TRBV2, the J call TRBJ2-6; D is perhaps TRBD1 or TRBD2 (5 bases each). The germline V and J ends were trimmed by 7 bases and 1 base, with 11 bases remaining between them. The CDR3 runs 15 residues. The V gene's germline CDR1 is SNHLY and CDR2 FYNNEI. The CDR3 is CASKPRGSGANVLTF. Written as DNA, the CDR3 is TGTGCCAGCAAACCGAGGGGTTCTGGGGCCAACGTCCTGACTTTC.

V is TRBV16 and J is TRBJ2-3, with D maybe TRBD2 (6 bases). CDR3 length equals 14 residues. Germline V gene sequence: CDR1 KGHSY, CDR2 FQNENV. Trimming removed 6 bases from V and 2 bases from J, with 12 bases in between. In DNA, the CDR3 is TGTGCCAGCAGGGAACTAGCCCCCACAGATACGCAGTATTTT. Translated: CASRELAPTDTQYF.

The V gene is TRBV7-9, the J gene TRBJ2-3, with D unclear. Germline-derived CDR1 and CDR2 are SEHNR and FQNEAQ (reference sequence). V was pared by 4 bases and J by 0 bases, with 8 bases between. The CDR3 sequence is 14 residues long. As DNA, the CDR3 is TGTGCCAGCAGCTCCGCAGGTAGCACAGATACGCAGTATTTT. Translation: CASSSAGSTDTQYF.

CDR3 sequence reads: CASSLQGRTNTEAFF. CDR3 coding DNA: TGTGCCAGCAGTTTACAGGGACGGACGAACACTGAAGCTTTCTTT. V gene TRBV27 combines with J gene TRBJ1-1, with D perhaps TRBD1 (5 bases). CDR3 length equals 15 residues. The germline gives CDR1 MNHEY, CDR2 SMNVEV (reference sequence). V lost 2 bases, J lost 1 base, and 11 bases lay in between.

The CDR3: CASSPQQYQETQYF. In DNA, the CDR3 is TGTGCCAGCAGCCCGCAACAGTACCAAGAGACCCAGTACTTC. The gene calls are TRBV7-8 and TRBJ2-5; no reliable D call. Looked up from germline, CDR1 is SGHVS and CDR2 is FQNEAQ. The CDR3 is made up of 14 amino acids. V lost 5 bases and J 0 bases, leaving 10 bases between the germline ends.

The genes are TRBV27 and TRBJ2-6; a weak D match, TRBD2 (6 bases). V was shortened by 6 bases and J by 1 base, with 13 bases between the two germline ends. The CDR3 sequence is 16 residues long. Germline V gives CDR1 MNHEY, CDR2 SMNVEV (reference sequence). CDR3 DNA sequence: TGTGCCAGCAGAGGAGGGGCGAGATCTGGGGCCAACGTCCTGACTTTC. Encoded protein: CASRGGARSGANVLTF.

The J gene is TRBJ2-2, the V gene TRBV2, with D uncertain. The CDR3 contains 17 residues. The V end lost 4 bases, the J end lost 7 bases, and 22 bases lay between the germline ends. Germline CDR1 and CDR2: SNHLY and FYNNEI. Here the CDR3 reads CASSGGSFGSSGGELFF. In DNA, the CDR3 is TGTGCCAGCAGTGGGGGTTCCTTCGGGTCGTCGGGCGGGGAGCTGTTTTTT.